This TCR beta chain came from a study of blood T cell repertoires in COVID-19. Background on the study: Sites across the United States, Italy and Spain contributed samples from acute and convalescent COVID-19. T cells, B-cell-depleted T cells, or PBMCs supplied cDNA or gDNA.

Authors' data handling: Reference gene primer amplification gave nucleated cell count estimates. The table came from immunoSEQ multiplex PCR; TCRdb's copy has only in-frame clones and leaves some out. That table furnishes V, J and clone size, whereas the DNA furnished D and trimming. The sample consists of some 64,000 clones, roughly 73% of them appearing once. CDR3 length: 15 amino acids. Germline lookup yields CDR1 LNHDA and CDR2 SQIVND (reference sequence). Trimming cost V 7 bases and J 4 bases; bases outside gene matches: 10. The sample was peripheral blood. This chain connects TRBV19 to TRBJ2-1; TRBD1 agrees at 7 bases. This receptor was identified in a woman in her sixties with acute or convalescent COVID-19. This CDR3 reads CASNPRTGRYNEQFF. CDR3 in DNA: TGTGCCAGTAACCCTCGGACAGGCAGGTACAATGAGCAGTTCTTC.